The following is a TCR beta chain sequence with its context. Its antigen is undetermined. The data were obtained in a study of monozygotic twins with inflammatory bowel disease. Overall study findings and caveats: IBD patients shared fewer clonotypes with others than healthy twins, especially with disease activity.

The CDR3 runs 16 residues. Germline CDR1 is MNHEY and CDR2 is SVGAGI. TCRdb re-called the 5' RACE reads; one entry per CDR3 protein, DNA not given. This sample contains 300,000 to 400,000 distinct CDR3 sequences. This sequence originates from a human donor with ulcerative colitis or Crohn's disease, or a healthy co-twin of an affected twin (not recorded which). This chain joins TRBV6-5 and TRBJ2-1; TCRdb gives TRBD1 as the D gene, but with no DNA this cannot be confirmed. The material sequenced was blood. CDR3: CASSYSTGQIYNEQFF.